The 32 T cell receptor beta chains given below trace back to one sample, sequenced in a study of blood T cell repertoires in COVID-19. Only in-frame clones appear in the TCRdb table, and some are missing; sequencing was by immunoSEQ multiplex PCR. The profile shows 35,000 to 45,000 clones, around 79% of them singletons. Material for sequencing was peripheral blood. These receptors were taken from a woman over 75 with acute or convalescent COVID-19.

A few counts support this clone. J is TRBJ1-2 and V is TRBV7-2, with TRBD1 matching 10 bases. The V and J ends lost 5 bases and 6 bases, in that order; junction bases with no gene match: 9. CDR1 SGHTA and CDR2 FQGNSA come from the germline V gene. This CDR3 spans 15 amino acids. The CDR3, as DNA: TGTGCCAGCAGCGGACGGATGGGACAGGGGAATGGCTACACCTTC. Its protein is CASSGRMGQGNGYTF. The full variable domain, with the rest looked up from reference TRBV7-2 and TRBJ1-2, is GAGVSQSPSNKVTEKGKDVELRCDPISGHTALYWYRQSLGQGLEFLIYFQGNSAPDKSGLPSDRFSAERTGGSVSTLTIQRTQQEDSAVYLCASSGRMGQGNGYTFGSGTRLTVV.

The chain joins TRBV6-5 to TRBJ1-1; possibly TRBD1 for D (5 bases). This CDR3 region has 12 residues. Germline V gene sequence: CDR1 MNHEY, CDR2 SVGAGI. Trimming stripped 5 bases from V and 3 bases from J, with 7 bases between. The CDR3 DNA follows: TGTGCCAGCAGTCGCAGGGACACTGAAGCTTTCTTT. Amino acid sequence: CASSRRDTEAFF.

This chain uses TRBV7-9 with TRBJ2-7; D not certain. CDR3 length: 15 amino acids. Germline CDR1 and CDR2: SEHNR and FQNEAQ (reference sequence). V lost 2 bases, J lost 2 bases, and 13 bases lay in between. CDR3 in amino acids: CASSLPGSNTYEQYF. The CDR3 DNA reads as TGTGCCAGCAGCTTACCGGGTTCTAATACCTACGAGCAGTACTTC.

V is TRBV2 and J is TRBJ1-5; no clear D. The CDR3 runs to 14 residues. The germline CDR1 and CDR2 sequences are SNHLY and FYNNEI. Trimming shortened V by 8 bases and J by 4 bases, and 15 bases separated the two germline ends. The CDR3 protein is CASAGYGVNQPQHF. CDR3 coding DNA: TGTGCCAGCGCGGGGTATGGAGTAAATCAGCCCCAGCATTTT.

The chain has TRBV5-6 and TRBJ2-3; 13 positions match TRBD2. The germline V gene encodes CDR1 SGHDT and CDR2 YYEEEE. Trimming removed 2 bases from V and 1 base from J; junction bases left unmatched: 4. This CDR3 region has 17 residues. The DNA for the CDR3 is TGTGCCAGCAGCTTTCGGACTAGCGGGAGTGGCACAGATACGCAGTATTTT. This gives the protein CASSFRTSGSGTDTQYF.

The table lists this clone with a few counts. The chain is built from TRBV30 and TRBJ1-2; no clear D. Germline V gives CDR1 GTSNPN, CDR2 SVGIG (reference sequence). V dropped 4 bases and J dropped 1 base, with 7 bases sitting between them. CDR3 size: 12 residues. This CDR3 is CAWTDFNYGYTF. CDR3 nucleotide sequence: TGTGCCTGGACAGATTTTAACTATGGCTACACCTTC. Looking up the rest from reference TRBV30 and TRBJ1-2 gives the full variable domain: SQTIHQWPATLVQPVGSPLSLECTVEGTSNPNLYWYRQAAGRGLQLLFYSVGIGQISSEVPQNLSASRPQDRQFILSSKKLLLSDSGFYLCAWTDFNYGYTFGSGTRLTVV.

The chain carries TRBV21-1 and TRBJ2-2; TRBD2, the D gene given by the table, was not confirmed from the DNA. TRBV21-1 is given as a pseudogene. The CDR3 totals 16 residues. DNA for the CDR3: TGTGCCAGCAGCAAACACCTATCCTTGAACACCGGGGAGCTGTTTTTT. It specifies CASSKHLSLNTGELFF.

The rearrangement joins TRBV5-1 to TRBJ2-3, with a weak D call TRBD1 (5 bases). CDR1 SGHRS and CDR2 YFSETQ come from the germline V gene. V was trimmed by 4 bases and J by 2 bases, leaving 8 bases between them. This CDR3 has 13 residues. This chain's CDR3 is CASSDSTTDTQYF. CDR3 coding DNA: TGCGCCAGCAGCGACAGTACCACAGATACGCAGTATTTT.

This clone appeared once. The rearrangement joins TRBV9 to TRBJ1-2; D remains ambiguous. Trimming took off 0 bases at V and 8 bases at J, with 5 bases between the two ends. The CDR3 has 11 amino acids. CDR1 SGDLS and CDR2 YYNGEE come from the germline V gene. The CDR3 nucleotides are TGTGCCAGCAGCGTAGGTGAGGGCTACACCTTC. It is translated as CASSVGEGYTF.

The genes are TRBV3-1 (or the pseudogene TRBV3-2) and TRBJ2-7; TRBD2 matches 14 bases. The CDR3 covers 17 residues. The germline gives CDR1 LGHDT, CDR2 YNNKEL (reference sequence). V dropped 2 bases and J dropped 6; count of bases not matched to a gene: 9. The CDR3 protein is CASSQNQGLAGESEQYF. DNA for the CDR3: TGTGCCAGCAGCCAAAACCAGGGACTAGCGGGAGAGAGCGAGCAGTACTTC.

This chain joins TRBV6-2 or TRBV6-3 and TRBJ2-5; D is unclear. The CDR3 is made up of 16 amino acids. Germline CDR1 is MNHEY and CDR2 is SVGEGT. Trimming took 6 bases from V and 1 from J, leaving 18 bases between them. For the CDR3, the DNA is TGTGCCAGCAGCCCCTCATTCTACGCCCTCCAAGAGACCCAGTACTTC. Residues: CASSPSFYALQETQYF.

The chain joins TRBV9 to TRBJ2-1; 7 nucleotides agree with TRBD2. This CDR3 contains 14 residues. Germline V CDR1 and CDR2: SGDLS, YYNGEE. V shed 0 bases and J 5 bases; nucleotides not matched to a gene: 2. In DNA form, the CDR3 reads TGTGCCAGCAGCGTAGTGGGGACTAACAATGAGCAGTTCTTC. Its protein is CASSVVGTNNEQFF.

This sequence joins TRBV4-1 and TRBJ2-1, with 8 bases matching TRBD2. Trimming cost V 0 bases and J 9 bases; bases outside gene matches: 7. This CDR3 is built from 15 residues. Per the germline V gene, CDR1 is MGHRA and CDR2 is YSYEKL. The CDR3 DNA reads TGCGCCAGCAGCCAAGAGTGGACTAGCTCGGTTGAGCAGTTCTTC. Translating gives CASSQEWTSSVEQFF.

The chain is built from TRBV5-1 and TRBJ2-1, with TRBD2 identical over 10 bases. CDR1 SGHRS and CDR2 YFSETQ come from the germline V gene. J gave up 7 bases and V 6 bases, and 10 bases lay outside the gene matches. This CDR3 is 15 amino acids long. The CDR3 here is CASKLGAGGPNEQFF. DNA of the CDR3: TGCGCCAGCAAGCTTGGAGCGGGAGGGCCGAATGAGCAGTTCTTC.

V gene TRBV14 combines with J gene TRBJ2-7; 8 bases match TRBD2. Germline-derived CDR1 and CDR2 are SGHDN and FVKESK. V lost 1 base to trimming and J lost 3 bases; unmatched junction nucleotides: 2. This CDR3 region has 14 residues. CDR3 residues: CASSQGLAFYEQYF. DNA of the CDR3: TGTGCCAGCAGCCAAGGACTAGCGTTCTACGAGCAGTACTTC. Full variable domain (missing parts from reference TRBV14 and TRBJ2-7): EAGVTQFPSHSVIEKGQTVTLRCDPISGHDNLYWYRRVMGKEIKFLLHFVKESKQDESGMPNNRFLAERTGGTYSTLKVQPAELEDSGVYFCASSQGLAFYEQYFGPGTRLTVT.

This clone showed up just a few times. The V gene is TRBV20-1, the J gene TRBJ1-2, with 9 bases matching TRBD1. CDR3 length: 11 residues. V lost 5 bases and J lost 12; bases outside the gene matches: 7. Germline V gene sequence: CDR1 DFQATT, CDR2 SNEGSKA (reference sequence). The CDR3 loop is CSAGTGSIDTF. The DNA of the CDR3 is TGCAGTGCTGGGACAGGGAGCATAGACACCTTC.

This chain uses TRBV5-6 with TRBJ2-2; D is undetermined. V shed 4 bases and J shed 3 bases, with 4 bases lying between them. CDR3 length: 12 residues. Germline assignment: CDR1 SGHDT and CDR2 YYEEEE. The CDR3 region is CASSPYTGELFF. The CDR3 bases are TGTGCCAGCAGCCCTTACACCGGGGAGCTGTTTTTT.

The chain couples TRBV19 to TRBJ2-7, with D possibly TRBD2 on 6 matching bases. Germline-derived CDR1 and CDR2 are LNHDA and SQIVND (reference sequence). Trimming removed 2 bases at V and 4 bases at J, with 12 bases between. The CDR3 contains 14 residues. This chain's CDR3 is CASSIPGLRYEQYF. CDR3 DNA sequence: TGTGCCAGTAGTATACCGGGACTCCGGTACGAGCAGTACTTC.

The V gene is TRBV10-3, the J gene TRBJ1-2; 8 bases align to TRBD1. Germline lookup yields CDR1 ENHRY and CDR2 SYGVKD. The CDR3 totals 16 residues. V dropped 0 bases and J dropped 3; count of bases not matched to a gene: 6. CDR3 protein: CAISESRTGWDYGYTF. CDR3 nucleotides: TGTGCCATCAGTGAGTCGAGGACAGGGTGGGACTATGGCTACACCTTC.

The chain recombines TRBV5-8 with TRBJ2-3; a possible D gene is TRBD2 (7 bases). Germline values: CDR1 SGHTS, CDR2 YDEGEE. V was shortened by 2 bases and J by 13 bases, with 17 bases between the two germline ends. The CDR3 loop spans 13 amino acids. CDR3 sequence reads: CASSFRVRGLEYF. Here the CDR3 DNA reads TGTGCCAGCAGCTTTCGAGTGCGGGGGCTGGAGTATTTT.

This clone was counted a single time. V usage is TRBV25-1 and J usage is TRBJ2-1, with D perhaps TRBD2 (5 bases). Trimming cost V 4 bases and J 6 bases, with 7 bases left between them. The germline V gene has CDR1 MGHDK and CDR2 SYGVNS. The CDR3 runs 12 residues. The CDR3 DNA is TGTGCCAGCAGTGCTAGCTTCAATGAGCAGTTCTTC. It encodes CASSASFNEQFF. Full variable domain (rest looked up from reference TRBV25-1 and TRBJ2-1): EADIYQTPRYLVIGTGKKITLECSQTMGHDKMYWYQQDPGMELHLIHYSYGVNSTEKGDLSSESTVSRIRTEHFPLTLESARPSHTSQYLCASSASFNEQFFGPGTRLTVL.

This clone has only a few counts. The chain employs TRBV2 and TRBJ2-5; TRBD2 is a possible D gene (6 bases). This CDR3 contains 12 residues. Germline CDR1 SNHLY, CDR2 FYNNEI. Trimming took 5 bases from V and 5 from J, leaving 9 bases between them. The CDR3 coding sequence is TGTGCCAGCAGTTCCGGGAGCGAGACCCAGTACTTC. This sequence encodes CASSSGSETQYF.

The chain joins TRBV30 to TRBJ1-2; 9 bases fit TRBD1. V gave up 1 base and J gave up 7 bases; unmatched junction bases: 4. The V gene's germline CDR1 is GTSNPN and CDR2 SVGIG (reference sequence). This CDR3 is 13 amino acids long. The CDR3 here is CAWSDRQGGGYTF. In DNA form, the CDR3 reads TGTGCCTGGAGTGATAGACAGGGGGGTGGCTACACCTTC. The full variable domain, rest sourced from reference TRBV30 and TRBJ1-2, is SQTIHQWPATLVQPVGSPLSLECTVEGTSNPNLYWYRQAAGRGLQLLFYSVGIGQISSEVPQNLSASRPQDRQFILSSKKLLLSDSGFYLCAWSDRQGGGYTFGSGTRLTVV.

This rearrangement joins TRBV18 to TRBJ2-1; a weak D match, TRBD1 (7 bases). Trimming took 0 bases from V and 9 from J, leaving 15 bases between them. The CDR3 is 15 amino acids. Germline CDR1 is KGHSH and CDR2 is LQKENI. This chain's CDR3 is CASSPPGTQGGEQFF. As DNA, the CDR3 is TGTGCCAGCTCACCACCTGGGACCCAGGGGGGTGAGCAGTTCTTC.

The chain employs TRBV25-1 and TRBJ2-7; the match to TRBD2 covers 7 bases. V dropped 6 bases and J dropped 0; count of bases not matched to a gene: 8. The CDR3 runs 15 residues. Per the germline V gene, CDR1 is MGHDK and CDR2 is SYGVNS. CDR3 DNA: TGTGCCAGCAGGGCACCCGGGACTATCTCCTACGAGCAGTACTTC. Translating it yields CASRAPGTISYEQYF.

This chain uses TRBV7-2 with TRBJ2-2, with D possibly being TRBD1 (5 bases). Trimming left V 0 bases short and J 0 bases short, with 5 bases between. The CDR3 length is 15 residues. CDR1 and CDR2 (germline): SGHTA, FQGNSA. Written as DNA, the CDR3 is TGTGCCAGCAGCTTAGCGGGGCCGAACACCGGGGAGCTGTTTTTT. Amino acid sequence: CASSLAGPNTGELFF. Variable domain in full (rest from reference TRBV7-2 and TRBJ2-2): GAGVSQSPSNKVTEKGKDVELRCDPISGHTALYWYRQSLGQGLEFLIYFQGNSAPDKSGLPSDRFSAERTGGSVSTLTIQRTQQEDSAVYLCASSLAGPNTGELFFGEGSRLTVL.

This clone was found a few times. The chain employs TRBV3-1 (or the pseudogene TRBV3-2) and TRBJ2-1; 11 bases map to TRBD2. CDR1 and CDR2 (germline): LGHDT, YNNKEL (reference sequence). J gave up 5 bases and V 1 base, and 4 bases lay outside the gene matches. The CDR3 runs 16 residues. The CDR3 DNA reads TGTGCCAGCAGCCAAGTTAGCGGGAGGGAGGACAATGAGCAGTTCTTC. Translating gives CASSQVSGREDNEQFF.

This chain uses TRBV7-2 with TRBJ2-2; tentatively, D is TRBD2 (6 bases). Germline V CDR1 and CDR2: SGHTA, FQGNSA. This CDR3 comprises 16 residues. The germline V and J ends were trimmed by 5 bases and 6 bases, with 19 bases remaining between them. CDR3: CASSPGVLASPGELFF. The CDR3 region has the DNA TGTGCCAGCAGCCCAGGTGTACTAGCTTCCCCCGGGGAGCTGTTTTTT.

V is TRBV19 and J is TRBJ1-5; D gene uncertain. The germline V and J ends were trimmed by 5 bases and 5 bases, with 10 bases remaining between them. CDR3 length: 13 residues. Germline V lookup: CDR1 LNHDA, CDR2 SQIVND (reference sequence). The CDR3 DNA sequence: TGTGCCAGTAGTGGATCTACAGATCAGCCCCAGCATTTT. This encodes CASSGSTDQPQHF.

The chain combines TRBV7-2 with TRBJ2-7, with D possibly being TRBD2 (5 bases). The CDR3 is 12 amino acids. Germline assignment: CDR1 SGHTA and CDR2 FQGNSA. V was trimmed by 5 bases and J by 9 bases, leaving 14 bases between them. The DNA for the CDR3 is TGTGCCAGCAGCGTCACTAGTAGCGTGCAGTACTTC. It yields the protein CASSVTSSVQYF.

CDR3 loop: CASSTTDGYTF. In DNA form, the CDR3 reads TGTGCCAGCAGTACCACAGATGGCTACACCTTC. The chain combines TRBV27 with TRBJ1-2; D unclear. V lost 5 bases to trimming and J lost 6 bases, with 7 bases between them. From germline, CDR1 is MNHEY and CDR2 SMNVEV (reference sequence). This CDR3 contains 11 residues.

The V call is TRBV2, the J call TRBJ2-7; tentatively, D is TRBD1 (6 bases). The CDR3 consists of 14 residues. Looked up from germline, CDR1 is SNHLY and CDR2 is FYNNEI. V shed 7 bases and J shed 2 bases, with 15 bases lying between them. CDR3 sequence: CASIPYQGTYEQYF. Written as DNA, the CDR3 is TGTGCCAGCATACCCTACCAGGGGACCTACGAGCAGTACTTC.